This TCR beta chain was recorded in a study of brain metastases from non-small cell lung cancer. The CDR3 extends over 14 amino acids. The germline V gene encodes CDR1 MGHDK and CDR2 SYGVNS. Worth noting for this clone: What it recognizes is unknown. A far larger clone lies a single base away; this is likely a read error. Other DNA sequences from this sample encode an identical CDR3 as well.

The data were produced by immunoSEQ multiplex PCR, yet TCRdb's version contains in-frame clones alone and is incomplete. Here the sample spans about 2,500 clones, around 83% being singletons. Study-wide findings and caveats: T-cell infiltration was lower in brain metastases than primaries (P < 0.001). Brain metastases shared most TCR repertoire with primaries, with sparse T cells. T-cell clones appeared expanded in 55% to 65% of brain metastases relative to matched primary tumors.

Sequencing input: primary lung tumor tissue. The receptor comes from a donor older than 35 with non-small cell lung cancer. This chain uses TRBV25-1 with TRBJ1-5; TRBD1 aligns across 7 bases. In DNA form, the CDR3 reads TGTGCCAGTAGTGGTACAGGGGGCAATCAGCCCCAGCATTTT. Translating it yields CASSGTGGNQPQHF.